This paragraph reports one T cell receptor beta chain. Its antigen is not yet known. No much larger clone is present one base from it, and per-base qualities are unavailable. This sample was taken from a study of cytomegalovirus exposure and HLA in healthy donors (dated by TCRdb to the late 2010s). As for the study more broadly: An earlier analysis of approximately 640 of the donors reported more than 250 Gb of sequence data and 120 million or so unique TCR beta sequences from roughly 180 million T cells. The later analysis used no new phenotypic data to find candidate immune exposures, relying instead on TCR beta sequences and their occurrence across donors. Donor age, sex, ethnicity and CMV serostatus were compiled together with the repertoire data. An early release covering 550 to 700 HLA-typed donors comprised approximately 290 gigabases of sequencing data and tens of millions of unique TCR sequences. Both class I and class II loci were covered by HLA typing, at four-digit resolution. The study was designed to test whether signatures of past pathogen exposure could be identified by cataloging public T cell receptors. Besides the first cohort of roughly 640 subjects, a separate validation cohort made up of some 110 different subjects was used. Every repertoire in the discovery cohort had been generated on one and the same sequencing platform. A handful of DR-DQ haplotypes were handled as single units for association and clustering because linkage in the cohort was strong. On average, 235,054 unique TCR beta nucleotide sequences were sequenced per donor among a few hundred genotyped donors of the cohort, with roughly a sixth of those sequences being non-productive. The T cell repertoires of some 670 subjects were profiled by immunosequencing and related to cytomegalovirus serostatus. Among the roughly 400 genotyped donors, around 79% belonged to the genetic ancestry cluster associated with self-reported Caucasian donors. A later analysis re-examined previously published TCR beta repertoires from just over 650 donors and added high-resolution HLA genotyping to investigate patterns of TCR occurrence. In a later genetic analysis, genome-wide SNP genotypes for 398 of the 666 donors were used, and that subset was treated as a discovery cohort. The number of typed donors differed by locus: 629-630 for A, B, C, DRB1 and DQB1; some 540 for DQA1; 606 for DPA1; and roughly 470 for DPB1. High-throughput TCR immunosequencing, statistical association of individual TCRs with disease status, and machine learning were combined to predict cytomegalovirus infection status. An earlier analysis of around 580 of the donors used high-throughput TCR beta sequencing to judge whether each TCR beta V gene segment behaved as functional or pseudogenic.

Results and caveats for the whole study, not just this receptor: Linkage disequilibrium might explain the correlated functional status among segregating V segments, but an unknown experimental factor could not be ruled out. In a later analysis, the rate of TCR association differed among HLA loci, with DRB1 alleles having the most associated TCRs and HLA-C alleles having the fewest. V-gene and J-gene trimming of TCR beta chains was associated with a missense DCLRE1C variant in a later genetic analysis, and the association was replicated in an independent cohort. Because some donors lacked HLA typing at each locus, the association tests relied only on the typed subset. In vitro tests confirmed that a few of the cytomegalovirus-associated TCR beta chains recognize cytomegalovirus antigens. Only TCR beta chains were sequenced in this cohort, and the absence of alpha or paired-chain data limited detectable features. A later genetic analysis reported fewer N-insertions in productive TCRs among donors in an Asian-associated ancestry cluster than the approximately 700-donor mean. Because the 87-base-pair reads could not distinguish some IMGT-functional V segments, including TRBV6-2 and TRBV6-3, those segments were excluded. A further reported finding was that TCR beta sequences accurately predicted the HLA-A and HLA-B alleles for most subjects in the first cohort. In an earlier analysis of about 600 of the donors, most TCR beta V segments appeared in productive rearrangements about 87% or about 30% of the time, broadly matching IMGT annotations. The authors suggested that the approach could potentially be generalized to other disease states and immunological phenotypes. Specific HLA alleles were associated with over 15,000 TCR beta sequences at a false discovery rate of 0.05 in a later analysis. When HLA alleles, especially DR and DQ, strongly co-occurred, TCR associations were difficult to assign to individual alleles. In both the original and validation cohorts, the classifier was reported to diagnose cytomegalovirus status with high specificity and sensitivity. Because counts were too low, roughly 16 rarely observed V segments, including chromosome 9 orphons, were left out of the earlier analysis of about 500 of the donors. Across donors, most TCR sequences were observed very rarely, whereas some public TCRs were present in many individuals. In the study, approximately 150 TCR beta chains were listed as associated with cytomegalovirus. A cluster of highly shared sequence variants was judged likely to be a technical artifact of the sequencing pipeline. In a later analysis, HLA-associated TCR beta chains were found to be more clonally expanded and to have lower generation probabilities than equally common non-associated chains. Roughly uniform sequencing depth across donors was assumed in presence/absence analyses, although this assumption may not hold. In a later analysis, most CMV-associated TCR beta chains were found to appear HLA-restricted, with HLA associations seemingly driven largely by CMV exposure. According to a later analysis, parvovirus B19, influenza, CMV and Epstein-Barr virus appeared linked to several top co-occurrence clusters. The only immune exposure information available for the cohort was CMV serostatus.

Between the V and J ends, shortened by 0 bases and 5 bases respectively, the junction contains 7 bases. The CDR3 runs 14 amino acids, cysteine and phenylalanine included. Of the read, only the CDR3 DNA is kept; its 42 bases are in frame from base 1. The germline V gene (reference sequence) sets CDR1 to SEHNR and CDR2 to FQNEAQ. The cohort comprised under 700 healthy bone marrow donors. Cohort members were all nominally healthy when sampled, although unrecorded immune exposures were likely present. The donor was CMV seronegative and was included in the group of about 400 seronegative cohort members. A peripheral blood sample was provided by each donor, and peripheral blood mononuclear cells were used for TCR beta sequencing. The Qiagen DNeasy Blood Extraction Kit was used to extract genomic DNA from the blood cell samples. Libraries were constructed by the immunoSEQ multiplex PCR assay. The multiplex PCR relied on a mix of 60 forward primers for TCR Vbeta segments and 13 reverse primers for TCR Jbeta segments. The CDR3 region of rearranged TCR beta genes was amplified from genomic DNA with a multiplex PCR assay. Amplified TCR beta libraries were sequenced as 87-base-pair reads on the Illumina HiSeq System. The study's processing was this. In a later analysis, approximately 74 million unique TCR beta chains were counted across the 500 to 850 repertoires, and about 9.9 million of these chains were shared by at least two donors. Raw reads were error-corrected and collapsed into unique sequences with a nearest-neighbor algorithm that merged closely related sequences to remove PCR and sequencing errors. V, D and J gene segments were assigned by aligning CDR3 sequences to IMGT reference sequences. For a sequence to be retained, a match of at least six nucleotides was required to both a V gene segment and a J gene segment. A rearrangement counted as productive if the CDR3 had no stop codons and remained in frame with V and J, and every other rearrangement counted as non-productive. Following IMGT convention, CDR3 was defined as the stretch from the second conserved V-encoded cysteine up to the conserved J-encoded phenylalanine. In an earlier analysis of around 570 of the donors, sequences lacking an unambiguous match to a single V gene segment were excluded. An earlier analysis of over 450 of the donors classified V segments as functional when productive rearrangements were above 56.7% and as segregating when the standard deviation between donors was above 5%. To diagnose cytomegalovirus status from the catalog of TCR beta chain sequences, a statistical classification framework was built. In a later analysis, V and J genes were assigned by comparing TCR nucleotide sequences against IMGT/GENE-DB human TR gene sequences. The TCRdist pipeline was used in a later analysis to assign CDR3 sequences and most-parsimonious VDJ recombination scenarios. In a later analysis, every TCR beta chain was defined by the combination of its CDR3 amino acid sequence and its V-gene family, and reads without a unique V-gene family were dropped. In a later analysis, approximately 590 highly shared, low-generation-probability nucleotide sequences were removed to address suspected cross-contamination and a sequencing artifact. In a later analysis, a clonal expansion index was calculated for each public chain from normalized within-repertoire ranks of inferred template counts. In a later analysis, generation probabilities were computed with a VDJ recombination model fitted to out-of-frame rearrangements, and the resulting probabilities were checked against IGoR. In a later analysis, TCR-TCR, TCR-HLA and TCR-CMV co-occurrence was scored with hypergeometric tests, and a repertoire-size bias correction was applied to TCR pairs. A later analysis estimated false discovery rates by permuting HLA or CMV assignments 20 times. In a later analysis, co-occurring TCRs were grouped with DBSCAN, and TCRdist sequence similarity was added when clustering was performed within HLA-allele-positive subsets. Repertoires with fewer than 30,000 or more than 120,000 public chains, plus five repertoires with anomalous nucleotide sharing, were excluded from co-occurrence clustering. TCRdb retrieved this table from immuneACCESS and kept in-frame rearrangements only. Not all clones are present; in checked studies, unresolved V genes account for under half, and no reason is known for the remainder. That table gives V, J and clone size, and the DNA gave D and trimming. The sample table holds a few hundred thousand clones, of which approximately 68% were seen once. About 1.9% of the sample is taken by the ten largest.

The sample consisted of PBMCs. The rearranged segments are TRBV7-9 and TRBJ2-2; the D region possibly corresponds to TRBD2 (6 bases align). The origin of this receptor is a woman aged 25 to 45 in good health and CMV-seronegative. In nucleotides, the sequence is TGTGCCAGCAGCTTAGCCGGGAGAACCGGGGAGCTGTTTTTT. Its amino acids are CASSLAGRTGELFF. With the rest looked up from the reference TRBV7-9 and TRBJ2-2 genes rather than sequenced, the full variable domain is DTGVSQNPRHKITKRGQNVTFRCDPISEHNRLYWYRQTLGQGPEFLTYFQNEAQLEKSRLLSDRFSAERPKGSFSTLEIQRTEQGDSAMYLCASSLAGRTGELFFGEGSRLTVL.